This is a list of T cell receptor beta chains from one sample in a study of cytomegalovirus exposure and HLA in healthy donors. The protocol was immunoSEQ multiplex PCR, while the TCRdb copy is restricted to in-frame clones and leaves out a portion. In the table there are about 180,000 clones, 75% to 90% of which are singletons. Material: PBMCs. These receptors were obtained from a boy under 10 years old in good health and CMV-seronegative. CDR3s include the opening cysteine and the closing phenylalanine or tryptophan. Each record gives: J gene, clone size, D gene, V gene, CDR3 DNA, CDR3 protein. A D gene is named only where the DNA matches it firmly. Clone size is not always given. Where it is, it says once, few, many or a class for expanded clones.

J: TRBJ2-4
size: -
D: TRBD2
V: TRBV5-1
DNA: TGCGCCAGCAGCGCGGGACTAGCGGGAGGAGACATTCAGTACTTC
CDR3: CASSAGLAGGDIQYF

J: TRBJ2-3
size: -
D: TRBD2
V: TRBV7-2
DNA: TGTGCCAGCAGCTTAGCGCATGGACTAGCGGGAGTTTTGGGATGGAGAGATACGCAGTATTTT
CDR3: CASSLAHGLAGVLGWRDTQYF

J: TRBJ1-1
size: -
D: TRBD1
V: TRBV29-1
DNA: TGCAGCGCCCGGACTCAGCGGGGACAGGGAACTGAAGCTTTCTTT
CDR3: CSARTQRGQGTEAFF

J: TRBJ1-2
size: -
D: TRBD1
V: TRBV10-3
DNA: TGTGCCATCAGTGAGCCCTTTACAGGGGCCTATGGCTACACCTTC
CDR3: CAISEPFTGAYGYTF

J: TRBJ1-4
size: -
D: -
V: TRBV30
DNA: TGTGCCTGGAGTCCCCGACACCCAGGCGAAGAAAAACTGTTTTTT
CDR3: CAWSPRHPGEEKLFF

J: TRBJ1-3
size: -
D: -
V: TRBV7-6
DNA: TGTGCCAGCAGCTTACTCGGTGGAGGGTCTGGAAACACCATATATTTT
CDR3: CASSLLGGGSGNTIYF

J: TRBJ2-7
size: few
D: TRBD1
V: TRBV19
DNA: TGTGCCAGTAGGTACAATCACAGGGGGCTCCCCTACGAGCAGTACTTC
CDR3: CASRYNHRGLPYEQYF

J: TRBJ2-5
size: -
D: -
V: TRBV7-2
DNA: TGTGCCAGCAGCTCTCAAGAGACCCAGTACTTC
CDR3: CASSSQETQYF

J: TRBJ1-1
size: -
D: -
V: TRBV18
DNA: TGTGCCAGCTCACGGGGGCAGGGAATGAACACTGAAGCTTTCTTT
CDR3: CASSRGQGMNTEAFF

J: TRBJ2-3
size: -
D: TRBD1
V: TRBV6-1
DNA: TGTGCCAGCAGTGTGACAGGGAGCACAGATACGCAGTATTTT
CDR3: CASSVTGSTDTQYF

J: TRBJ2-7
size: -
D: -
V: TRBV19
DNA: TGTGCCAGTAGTCCTAGGGGAGGCGCGCAGTACTTC
CDR3: CASSPRGGAQYF

J: TRBJ2-1
size: -
D: -
V: TRBV5-1
DNA: TGCGCCAGCAGCTTTACTCAGCAGCCTCGGGTATGGGAGCAGTTCTTC
CDR3: CASSFTQQPRVWEQFF

J: TRBJ2-1
size: -
D: TRBD1
V: TRBV4-1
DNA: TGCGCCAGCAGCCACGGACAGGCCCTTGGGGATGAGCAGTTCTTC
CDR3: CASSHGQALGDEQFF

J: TRBJ2-2
size: once
D: -
V: TRBV5-6
DNA: TGTGCCAGCAGCGCCCAGGGGGGCAGGGCGAACACCGGGGAGCTGTTTTTT
CDR3: CASSAQGGRANTGELFF

J: TRBJ2-3
size: few
D: TRBD2
V: TRBV5-1
DNA: TGCGCCAGCAGCTTGCCTAGCGGGGCTAGCACAGATACGCAGTATTTT
CDR3: CASSLPSGASTDTQYF